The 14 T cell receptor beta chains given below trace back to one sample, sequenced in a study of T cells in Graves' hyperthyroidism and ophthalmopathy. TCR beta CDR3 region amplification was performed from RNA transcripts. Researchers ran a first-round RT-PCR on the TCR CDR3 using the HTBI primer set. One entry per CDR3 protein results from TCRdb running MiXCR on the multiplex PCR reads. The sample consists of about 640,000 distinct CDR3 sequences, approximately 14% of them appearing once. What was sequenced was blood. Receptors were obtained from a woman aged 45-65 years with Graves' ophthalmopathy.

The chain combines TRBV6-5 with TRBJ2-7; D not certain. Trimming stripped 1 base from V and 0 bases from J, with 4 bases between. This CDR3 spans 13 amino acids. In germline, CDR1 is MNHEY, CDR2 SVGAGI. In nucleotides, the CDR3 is TGTGCCAGCAGTTACTTAAGCTCCTACGAGCAGTACTTC. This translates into CASSYLSSYEQYF.

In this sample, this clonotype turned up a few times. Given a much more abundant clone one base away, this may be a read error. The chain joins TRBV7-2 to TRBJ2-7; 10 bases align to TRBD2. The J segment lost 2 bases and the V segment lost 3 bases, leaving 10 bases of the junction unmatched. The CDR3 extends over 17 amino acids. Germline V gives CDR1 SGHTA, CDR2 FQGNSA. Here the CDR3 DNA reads TGTGCCAGCAGCTTCGGGGCCGGGACTAGCGTACCCTACGAGCAGTACTTC. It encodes CASSFGAGTSVPYEQYF. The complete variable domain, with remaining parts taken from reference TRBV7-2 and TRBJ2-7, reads GAGVSQSPSNKVTEKGKDVELRCDPISGHTALYWYRQSLGQGLEFLIYFQGNSAPDKSGLPSDRFSAERTGGSVSTLTIQRTQQEDSAVYLCASSFGAGTSVPYEQYFGPGTRLTVT.

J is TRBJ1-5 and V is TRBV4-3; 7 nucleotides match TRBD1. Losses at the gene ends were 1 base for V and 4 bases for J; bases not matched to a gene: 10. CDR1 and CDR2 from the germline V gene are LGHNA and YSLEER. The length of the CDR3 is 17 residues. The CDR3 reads CASSQGLVTGINQPQHF. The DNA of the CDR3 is TGCGCCAGCAGCCAAGGATTGGTGACAGGGATTAATCAGCCCCAGCATTTT.

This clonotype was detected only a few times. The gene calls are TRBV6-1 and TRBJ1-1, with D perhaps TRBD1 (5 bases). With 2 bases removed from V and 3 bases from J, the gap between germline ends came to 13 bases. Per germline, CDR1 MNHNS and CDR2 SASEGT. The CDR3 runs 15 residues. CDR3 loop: CASSESGGWDTEAFF. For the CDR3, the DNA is TGTGCCAGCAGTGAATCCGGGGGATGGGACACTGAAGCTTTCTTT.

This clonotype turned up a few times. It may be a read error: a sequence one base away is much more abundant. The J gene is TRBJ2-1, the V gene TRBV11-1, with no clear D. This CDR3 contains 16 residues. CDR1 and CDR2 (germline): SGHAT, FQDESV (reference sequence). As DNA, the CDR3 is TGTGCCAGCAGCCAGACGGATAAGAGCTCCTACAATGAGCAGTCCTTC. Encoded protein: CASSQTDKSSYNEQSF. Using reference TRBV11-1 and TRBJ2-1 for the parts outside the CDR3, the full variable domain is EAEVAQSPRYKITEKSQAVAFWCDPISGHATLYWYRQILGQGPELLVQFQDESVVDDSQLPKDRFSAERLKGVDSTLKIQPAELGDSAMYLCASSQTDKSSYNEQSFGPGTRLTVL.

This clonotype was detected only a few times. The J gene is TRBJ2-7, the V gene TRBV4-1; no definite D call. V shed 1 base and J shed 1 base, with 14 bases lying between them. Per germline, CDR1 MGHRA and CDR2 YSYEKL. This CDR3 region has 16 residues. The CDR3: CASSQAEDSRSYEQYF. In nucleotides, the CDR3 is TGCGCCAGCAGCCAAGCTGAAGACTCCCGATCCTACGAGCAGTACTTC.

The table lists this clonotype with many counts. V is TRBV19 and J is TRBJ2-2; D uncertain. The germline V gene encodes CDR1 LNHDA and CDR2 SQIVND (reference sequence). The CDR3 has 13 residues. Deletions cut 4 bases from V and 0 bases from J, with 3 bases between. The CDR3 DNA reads TGTGCCAGTAGTAACCCGAACACCGGGGAGCTGTTTTTT. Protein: CASSNPNTGELFF.

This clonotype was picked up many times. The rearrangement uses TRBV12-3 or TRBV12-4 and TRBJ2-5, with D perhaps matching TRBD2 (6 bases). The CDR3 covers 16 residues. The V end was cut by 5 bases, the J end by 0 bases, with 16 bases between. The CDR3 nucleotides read TGTGCCAGCAGTCGTACGGGACTTAGGTACCAAGAGACCCAGTACTTC. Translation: CASSRTGLRYQETQYF.

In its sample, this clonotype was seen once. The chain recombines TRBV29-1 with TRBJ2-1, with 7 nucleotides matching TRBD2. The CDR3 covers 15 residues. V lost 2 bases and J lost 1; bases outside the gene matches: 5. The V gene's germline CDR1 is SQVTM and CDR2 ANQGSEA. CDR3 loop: CSVEQSGGSYNEQFF. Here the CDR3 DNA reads TGCAGCGTTGAACAATCGGGAGGTTCCTACAATGAGCAGTTCTTC.

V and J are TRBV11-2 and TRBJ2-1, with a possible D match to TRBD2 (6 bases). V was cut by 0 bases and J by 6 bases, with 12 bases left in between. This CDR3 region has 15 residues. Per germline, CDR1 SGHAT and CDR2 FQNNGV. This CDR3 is CASSLDTGAGNEQFF. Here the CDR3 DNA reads TGTGCCAGCAGCTTAGATACGGGAGCGGGCAATGAGCAGTTCTTC. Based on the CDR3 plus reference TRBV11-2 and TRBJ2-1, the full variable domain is EAGVAQSPRYKIIEKRQSVAFWCNPISGHATLYWYQQILGQGPKLLIQFQNNGVVDDSQLPKDRFSAERLKGVDSTLKIQPAKLEDSAVYLCASSLDTGAGNEQFFGPGTRLTVL.

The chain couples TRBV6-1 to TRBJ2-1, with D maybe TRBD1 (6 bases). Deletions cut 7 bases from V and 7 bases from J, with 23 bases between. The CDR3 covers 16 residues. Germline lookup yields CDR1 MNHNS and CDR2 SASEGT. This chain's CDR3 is CASIPRGQPGKNEQFF. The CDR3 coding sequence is TGTGCCAGCATCCCGAGAGGACAGCCCGGGAAAAATGAGCAGTTCTTC.

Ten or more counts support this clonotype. CDR3 region: CACRTGASYNSPLHF. The CDR3 nucleotides are TGTGCCTGTCGGACAGGGGCATCCTATAATTCACCCCTCCACTTT. The rearrangement links TRBV30 to TRBJ1-6; 9 bases agree with TRBD1. Germline CDR1 and CDR2: GTSNPN and SVGIG (reference sequence). This CDR3 contains 15 residues. The junction had 4 bases not matched to a gene; V was cut back by 6 bases and J by 1 base.

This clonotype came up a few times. The CDR3: CASGKGDPTYEQYF. Written as DNA, the CDR3 is TGCGCCAGCGGAAAAGGGGACCCTACCTACGAGCAGTACTTC. The chain uses TRBV5-1 and TRBJ2-7; the D call may be TRBD1 or TRBD2 (5 bases each). The CDR3 runs to 14 residues. V lost 7 bases, J lost 2 bases, and 16 bases lay in between. Germline CDR1 and CDR2: SGHRS and YFSETQ.

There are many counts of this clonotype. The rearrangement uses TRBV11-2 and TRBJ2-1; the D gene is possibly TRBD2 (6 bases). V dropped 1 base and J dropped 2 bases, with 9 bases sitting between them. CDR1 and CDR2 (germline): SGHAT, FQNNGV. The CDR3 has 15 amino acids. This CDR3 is CASSLGTGAYNEQFF. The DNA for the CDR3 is TGTGCCAGCAGCTTAGGAACGGGGGCCTACAATGAGCAGTTCTTC.